The 3 T cell receptor beta chains listed next were all sequenced from one sample in a study of beta chain features in type 1 diabetes. General observations from the study: TCRB CDR3s were moderately but significantly shorter in Type 1 diabetes patients in all four CD4+ subsets.

Their recognized antigens are unknown. cDNA synthesis used the whole RNA isolate, giving expressed TCRB sequences. Data came from immunoSEQ multiplex PCR; TCRdb stores just in-frame clones and leaves some out. The sample lists 600,000 to 700,000 clones, 9.5% to 15% occurring once. What was sequenced was naive CD4+ T cells from blood. The receptors shown here come from a man aged 30-40 years with type 1 diabetes.

This clone has more than one count but fewer than ten. The chain couples TRBV4-3 to TRBJ1-4, with D perhaps TRBD1 (6 bases). Germline loops: CDR1 LGHNA, CDR2 YSLEER. CDR3 length: 16 residues. V was pared by 0 bases and J by 8 bases, with 16 bases between. The CDR3 loop is CASSQDGGARNEKLFF. CDR3 in DNA: TGCGCCAGCAGCCAAGATGGGGGGGCTAGGAACGAAAAACTGTTTTTT.

The rearrangement uses TRBV12-5 and TRBJ2-7, with D hard to call. Germline V gene lookup returns CDR1 LGHNT and CDR2 FRNRAP. The CDR3 totals 12 residues. V lost 6 bases, J lost 4 bases, and 10 bases lay in between. The CDR3 region is CASGFQWYEQYF. DNA of the CDR3: TGTGCTAGTGGCTTCCAGTGGTACGAGCAGTACTTC.

This sequence joins TRBV10-1 and TRBJ2-7, with D perhaps TRBD1 (6 bases). In germline, CDR1 is WNHNN, CDR2 SYGVQD (reference sequence). There are 12 residues in the CDR3. Trimming cost V 8 bases and J 11 bases, with 19 bases left between them. The CDR3 DNA sequence: TGCGCCAGCCGATCAGGGGCACGGGCGGAGTACTTC. This gives the protein CASRSGARAEYF.